Each of the 21 T cell receptor beta chains below was sequenced from the same sample in a study of post-analysis software for immune sequencing data. The antigens of these receptors remain unknown. Findings and limits, study-wide: Four to six TRBV segments (TRBV5-6, TRBV5-1 and TRBV20-1 among them) occurred more frequently in patients than in controls.

Sequencing libraries made from TCR beta cDNA carried unique molecular identifiers. TCRdb redid the calling of the PCR reads with MiXCR, one entry per CDR3 protein. Among about 570,000 distinct CDR3 sequences, approximately 34% were seen once, and the ten largest hold under 7%. The sample taken for sequencing was blood. The receptors were sampled from a girl between 2 and 17 years old with multiple sclerosis.

The gene calls are TRBV5-6 and TRBJ2-7; D perhaps matches TRBD1 (5 bases). The CDR3 is 13 amino acids. With 3 bases removed from V and 2 bases from J, the gap between germline ends came to 9 bases. Per the germline V gene, CDR1 is SGHDT and CDR2 is YYEEEE. This chain's CDR3 is CASSWGRAYEQYF. The CDR3 DNA sequence: TGTGCCAGCAGCTGGGGCAGAGCCTACGAGCAGTACTTC.

The chain joins TRBV5-1 to TRBJ2-1; a weak D match, TRBD1 (5 bases). V gave up 3 bases and J gave up 0 bases, with 16 bases separating them. The CDR3 runs 17 residues. CDR1 is SGHRS, CDR2 YFSETQ, per germline. The CDR3 region is CASSYKLQGSSYNEQFF. The CDR3 coding sequence is TGCGCCAGCAGCTATAAACTTCAGGGCAGCTCCTACAATGAGCAGTTCTTC. The variable domain in full, completed from reference TRBV5-1 and TRBJ2-1, reads KAGVTQTPRYLIKTRGQQVTLSCSPISGHRSVSWYQQTPGQGLQFLFEYFSETQRNKGNFPGRFSGRQFSNSRSEMNVSTLELGDSALYLCASSYKLQGSSYNEQFFGPGTRLTVL.

With regard to this clonotype: One end of the junction is discordant with germline, which a read error may explain. This chain joins TRBV4-1 and TRBJ2-7; TRBD2 matches at 13 bases. The germline CDR1 and CDR2 sequences are MGHRA and YSYEKL. CDR3 length equals 20 residues. In nucleotides, the CDR3 is TGCGCCAGCAACCAAAGAGGAACTAGCGGGGGGGCCCCCGTATTGTACGAGCAGTACTTC. Its translation is CASNQRGTSGGAPVLYEQYF.

This chain uses TRBV10-3 with TRBJ2-3, with 10 bases fitting TRBD2. Germline CDR1 ENHRY, CDR2 SYGVKD. The CDR3 totals 14 residues. The V and J ends lost 9 bases and 10 bases, in that order; junction bases with no gene match: 13. The CDR3 nucleotides read TGTGCCATTTCACGAGGGACTAGCGTTGATGCGCAGTATTTT. Amino acid sequence: CAISRGTSVDAQYF.

The V gene is TRBV12-3 or TRBV12-4, the J gene TRBJ2-3; 11 nucleotides line up with TRBD2. CDR3 length: 19 amino acids. The junction had 14 bases not matched to a gene; V was cut back by 6 bases and J by 0 bases. CDR3 in DNA: TGTGCCAGCAGCTTGCGCACTAGCGGGGGACCTACTAGCACAGATACGCAGTATTTT. This translates into CASSLRTSGGPTSTDTQYF.

The V gene is TRBV28, the J gene TRBJ1-1; no definite D call. Deletions cut 5 bases from V and 5 bases from J, with 15 bases between. Germline V gene lookup returns CDR1 MDHEN and CDR2 SYDVKM. The CDR3 contains 14 residues. CDR3 coding DNA: TGTGCCAGCAGTATGGAGGGCTTGGGAACTGAAGCTTTCTTT. Amino acid sequence: CASSMEGLGTEAFF.

Only a few counts were recorded for this clonotype. The chain employs TRBV11-2 and TRBJ2-1; D is tentatively TRBD1 or TRBD2 (6 bases each). Germline CDR1 and CDR2: SGHAT and FQNNGV. CDR3 length equals 17 residues. V lost 5 bases to trimming and J lost 3 bases, with 20 bases between them. The CDR3 DNA reads as TGTGCCAGCAGCAAGAGGGCGAACAGGGAGGACTACAATGAGCAGTTCTTC. It is translated as CASSKRANREDYNEQFF.

This clonotype was detected a few times. The rearrangement links TRBV20-1 to TRBJ2-7; maybe TRBD2 (7 bases). CDR1 is DFQATT and CDR2 is SNEGSKA in the germline V gene (reference sequence). CDR3 length equals 15 residues. Between the trimmed V and J ends, which lost 3 bases and 3 bases, there was a span of 18 bases. CDR3 loop: CSARFPRGRGYEQYF. DNA for the CDR3: TGCAGTGCTAGGTTCCCTAGGGGGAGGGGCTACGAGCAGTACTTC.

This clonotype was seen a few times. The rearrangement uses TRBV7-2 and TRBJ1-5, with D uncertain. The CDR3 length is 14 residues. Germline V gene lookup returns CDR1 SGHTA and CDR2 FQGNSA. V gave up 0 bases and J gave up 2 bases, with 5 bases separating them. The CDR3 nucleotides read TGTGCCAGCAGCTTAGCAGGCCGCAATCAGCCCCAGCATTTT. Protein: CASSLAGRNQPQHF.

Only a few counts were recorded for this clonotype. The chain couples TRBV29-1 to TRBJ1-2; TRBD1 matches 12 bases. After removal of 6 bases from V and 2 bases from J, the junction contained 10 bases not matched to a gene. Per germline, CDR1 SQVTM and CDR2 ANQGSEA. The CDR3 has 16 residues. CDR3 sequence (DNA): TGCAGCGTAGTTACCGTCGGGACAGGGGGCAACTATGGCTACACCTTC. Translating gives CSVVTVGTGGNYGYTF.

This clonotype has more than one count but fewer than ten. This chain uses TRBV7-9 with TRBJ2-7; possible D gene TRBD1, 6 bases. Germline loops: CDR1 SEHNR, CDR2 FQNEAQ (reference sequence). The CDR3 runs 15 residues. V lost 4 bases and J lost 3, with 16 bases in between. The CDR3 sequence: CASSSGHLRGYEQYF. CDR3 nucleotides: TGTGCCAGCAGCTCGGGACATCTAAGAGGCTACGAGCAGTACTTC.

This sequence joins TRBV3-1 and TRBJ2-3; 14 positions match TRBD2. Losses at the gene ends were 2 bases for V and 4 bases for J; bases not matched to a gene: 11. The CDR3 spans 19 residues. Germline V gene sequence: CDR1 LGHDT, CDR2 YNNKEL (reference sequence). CDR3 sequence (DNA): TGTGCCAGCAGCCAAAAAGGGGGACTAGCGGGGGCCCGCGCAGATACGCAGTATTTT. Residues: CASSQKGGLAGARADTQYF.

Remarks on this clonotype: Its ends do not fully match the called genes, so a read error is possible. The rearrangement joins TRBV15 to TRBJ2-1; 10 positions agree with TRBD2. The length of the CDR3 is 16 residues. Germline CDR1 and CDR2: LNHNV and YYDKDF (reference sequence). The CDR3 reads CTTSPVASGGYNEQFF. The CDR3 DNA follows: TGTACCACCAGTCCGGTAGCTAGCGGGGGCTACAATGAGCAGTTCTTC.

The chain is built from TRBV3-1 and TRBJ2-7; D possibly corresponds to TRBD1 (5 bases). Germline-derived CDR1 and CDR2 are LGHDT and YNNKEL (reference sequence). Trimming removed 3 bases at V and 6 bases at J, with 9 bases between. The CDR3 is 12 amino acids. CDR3 protein: CASSQGPSEQYF. DNA of the CDR3: TGTGCCAGCAGCCAGGGGCCTAGCGAGCAGTACTTC.

This chain uses TRBV9 with TRBJ1-6, with a possible D match to TRBD1 (6 bases). The V end was cut by 0 bases, the J end by 9 bases, with 13 bases between. The CDR3 loop spans 15 amino acids. Per the germline V gene, CDR1 is SGDLS and CDR2 is YYNGEE. CDR3 DNA sequence: TGTGCCAGCAGCGTAGACCACAGGGTCGGTTCACCCCTCCACTTT. Protein: CASSVDHRVGSPLHF.

V is TRBV12-3 or TRBV12-4 and J is TRBJ1-4; D gene ambiguous. The CDR3 contains 17 residues. The germline V and J ends were trimmed by 6 bases and 3 bases, with 20 bases remaining between them. The CDR3 protein is CASRRTGLPTPNEKLFF. The CDR3 coding sequence is TGTGCCAGCAGAAGAACCGGTCTCCCAACACCTAATGAAAAACTGTTTTTT.

The chain has TRBV20-1 and TRBJ2-7, with 9 bases fitting TRBD1. V lost 0 bases and J lost 3; bases outside the gene matches: 9. This CDR3 spans 16 amino acids. Germline lookup yields CDR1 DFQATT and CDR2 SNEGSKA (reference sequence). The CDR3 region is CSARDIGGQGLYEQYF. For the CDR3, the DNA is TGCAGTGCTAGAGATATTGGGGGACAGGGCCTCTACGAGCAGTACTTC.

This clonotype has just a few counts. This rearrangement joins TRBV3-1 to TRBJ1-6, with 9 nucleotides matching TRBD1. This CDR3 is 19 amino acids long. CDR1 is LGHDT, CDR2 YNNKEL, per germline (reference sequence). Unmatched junction bases numbered 14, after V lost 1 base and J lost 7 bases. The CDR3 here is CASSQVGRDRVGLNSPLHF. The DNA for the CDR3 is TGTGCCAGCAGCCAAGTAGGTCGGGACAGGGTAGGATTGAATTCACCCCTCCACTTT.

The chain carries TRBV6-5 and TRBJ2-2; weak D call: TRBD2 (5 bases). The CDR3 is 13 residues long. Deletions cut 1 base from V and 7 bases from J, with 7 bases between. Germline V gene lookup returns CDR1 MNHEY and CDR2 SVGAGI. The CDR3 nucleotides read TGTGCCAGCAGTTACTTTAGCGTCGGGGAGCTGTTTTTT. Its protein product is CASSYFSVGELFF.

There are a few counts of this clonotype. The chain employs TRBV5-1 and TRBJ2-1, with a tentative D call TRBD2 (5 bases). There are 13 residues in the CDR3. Germline lookup yields CDR1 SGHRS and CDR2 YFSETQ. V gave up 3 bases and J gave up 4 bases, with 8 bases separating them. CDR3 protein: CASSSGNYNEQFF. The CDR3, as DNA: TGCGCCAGCAGCTCCGGGAATTACAATGAGCAGTTCTTC. Complete variable domain (other parts from reference TRBV5-1 and TRBJ2-1): KAGVTQTPRYLIKTRGQQVTLSCSPISGHRSVSWYQQTPGQGLQFLFEYFSETQRNKGNFPGRFSGRQFSNSRSEMNVSTLELGDSALYLCASSSGNYNEQFFGPGTRLTVL.

This clonotype was counted a few times. The chain is built from TRBV7-3 and TRBJ1-2; no clear D. Germline V gene sequence: CDR1 SGHTA, CDR2 FQGTGA. Trimming removed 0 bases at V and 5 bases at J, with 7 bases between. CDR3 length: 13 residues. CDR3 in DNA: TGTGCCAGCAGCTTAACGTACGGATATGGCTACACCTTC. This codes for CASSLTYGYGYTF.